Below are 21 T cell receptor beta chains sequenced from a single sample in a study of T cell changes during pregnancy in multiple sclerosis. Profiled with immunoSEQ multiplex PCR; TCRdb holds only in-frame clones, not every one. Of approximately 40,000 clones in the sample, approximately 90% were seen once. The sequencing here drew on CD4+ T cells from peripheral blood mononuclear cells, taken before pregnancy. The receptor source for this set is a female donor with multiple sclerosis, enrolled in a pregnancy study.

A few counts support this clone. The J gene is TRBJ2-3, the V gene TRBV27; 10 bases are a match to TRBD1. V was pared by 4 bases and J by 3 bases, with 4 bases of the junction left unmatched. The CDR3 runs to 15 residues. The germline V gene encodes CDR1 MNHEY and CDR2 SMNVEV (reference sequence). The CDR3 is CASSWDRGGTDTQYF. The DNA of the CDR3 is TGTGCCAGCAGTTGGGACAGGGGAGGAACAGATACGCAGTATTTT.

J is TRBJ2-7 and V is TRBV19; 10 nucleotides align to TRBD1. Trimming took 7 bases from V and 3 from J; bases not matched to a gene: 15. CDR3 size: 17 residues. In germline, CDR1 is LNHDA, CDR2 SQIVND (reference sequence). This CDR3 is CASKATGGDSSYYEQYF. The CDR3 bases are TGTGCCAGTAAAGCGACAGGGGGCGATAGCAGTTACTACGAGCAGTACTTC. The whole variable domain, remainder taken from reference TRBV19 and TRBJ2-7, is DGGITQSPKYLFRKEGQNVTLSCEQNLNHDAMYWYRQDPGQGLRLIYYSQIVNDFQKGDIAEGYSVSREKKESFPLTVTSAQKNPTAFYLCASKATGGDSSYYEQYFGPGTRLTVT.

The V gene is TRBV28, the J gene TRBJ1-1; D may be TRBD1 (5 bases). Germline loops: CDR1 MDHEN, CDR2 SYDVKM. Trimming cost V 2 bases and J 2 bases, with 9 bases left between them. The CDR3 runs to 14 residues. The chain's CDR3 is CASSLVTVNTEAFF. In DNA, the CDR3 is TGTGCCAGCAGTTTAGTGACAGTTAACACTGAAGCTTTCTTT. Drawing the rest from reference TRBV28 and TRBJ1-1, the complete variable domain is DVKVTQSSRYLVKRTGEKVFLECVQDMDHENMFWYRQDPGLGLRLIYFSYDVKMKEKGDIPEGYSVSREKKERFSLILESASTNQTSMYLCASSLVTVNTEAFFGQGTRLTVV.

The rearrangement links TRBV7-8 to TRBJ2-7, with D possibly matching TRBD2 (5 bases). CDR1 and CDR2 from the germline V gene are SGHVS and FQNEAQ. The ends were cut back, 5 bases at V and 6 bases at J, with 8 bases in the middle. The CDR3 totals 11 residues. CDR3 nucleotides: TGTGCCAGCAGCCCCGAGGGCGAGCAGTACTTC. Protein: CASSPEGEQYF.

V and J are TRBV13 and TRBJ1-2; the D is unclear. The V end lost 5 bases, the J end lost 1 base, and 14 bases lay between the germline ends. The length of the CDR3 is 15 residues. CDR1 and CDR2 from the germline V gene are PRHDT and FYEKMQ (reference sequence). The CDR3 sequence: CASSTRRLNNYGYTF. CDR3 nucleotides: TGTGCCAGCAGCACCCGACGACTGAATAACTATGGCTACACCTTC.

V usage is TRBV7-8 and J usage is TRBJ2-7; TRBD1 matches at 7 bases. Trimming removed 5 bases from V and 0 bases from J; junction bases left unmatched: 1. The CDR3 spans 13 residues. Germline assignment: CDR1 SGHVS and CDR2 FQNEAQ. DNA of the CDR3: TGTGCCAGCAGCCGGGACAGCTCCTACGAGCAGTACTTC. Encoded protein: CASSRDSSYEQYF.

With regard to this clone: One junction end does not reproduce the germline sequence, and a read error may be involved. Other DNA sequences in the sample encode the same CDR3. The rearrangement joins TRBV20-1 to TRBJ2-7; D perhaps matches TRBD2 (5 bases). Germline values: CDR1 DFQATT, CDR2 SNEGSKA (reference sequence). The CDR3 has 11 residues. CDR3 in amino acids: CSASPSYEQYF. In DNA, the CDR3 is TGCAGCGCTAGCCCTAGCTACGAGCAGTACTTC.

This chain uses TRBV7-2 with TRBJ2-4; possibly TRBD1 for D (6 bases). Germline V gives CDR1 SGHTA, CDR2 FQGNSA. CDR3 length: 15 amino acids. V was pared by 5 bases and J by 4 bases, with 15 bases between. This CDR3 is CASSRPTGIKNIQYF. The CDR3 DNA sequence: TGTGCCAGCAGCAGACCAACAGGGATTAAAAACATTCAGTACTTC. Drawing the rest from reference TRBV7-2 and TRBJ2-4, the complete variable domain is GAGVSQSPSNKVTEKGKDVELRCDPISGHTALYWYRQSLGQGLEFLIYFQGNSAPDKSGLPSDRFSAERTGGSVSTLTIQRTQQEDSAVYLCASSRPTGIKNIQYFGAGTRLSVL.

This chain joins TRBV5-4 and TRBJ1-2, with a weak D call TRBD1 (6 bases). V shed 2 bases and J shed 7 bases, with 12 bases lying between them. The CDR3 is 13 residues long. Per germline, CDR1 SGHNT and CDR2 YYREEE (reference sequence). The CDR3 DNA reads as TGTGCCAGCAGCTTTGCGGCAGGGGCTGGCTACACCTTC. As protein: CASSFAAGAGYTF.

V is TRBV7-2 and J is TRBJ1-5; D ambiguous. The CDR3 is 14 residues long. V was clipped by 5 bases and J by 9 bases, with 17 bases between them. The V gene's germline CDR1 is SGHTA and CDR2 FQGNSA. The CDR3 loop reads CASSHDAGVWPQHF. Written as DNA, the CDR3 is TGTGCCAGCAGCCACGACGCCGGGGTGTGGCCCCAGCATTTT.

On this clone: At one of its ends the junction is not consistent with the germline gene, which may arise from a read error. CDR3 loop: CASSLGPGNNEKLFF. The CDR3 DNA follows: TGTGCTAGCAGCTTAGGGCCAGGGAATAATGAAAAACTGTTTTTT. This sequence joins TRBV7-7 and TRBJ1-4; a possible D gene is TRBD1 (5 bases). The CDR3 totals 15 residues. The germline V gene has CDR1 SSHAT and CDR2 FNYEAQ (reference sequence).

V is TRBV29-1 and J is TRBJ2-1; 12 bases are a match to TRBD2. There are 13 residues in the CDR3. The germline V gene has CDR1 SQVTM and CDR2 ANQGSEA. V shed 4 bases and J 7 bases; nucleotides not matched to a gene: 2. The CDR3 reads CSVGLAGVNEQFF. The CDR3 DNA is TGCAGCGTTGGACTAGCGGGAGTGAATGAGCAGTTCTTC.

The chain's CDR3 is CASTDTSKETQYF. The CDR3 DNA reads TGTGCCAGCACCGACACGTCCAAAGAGACCCAGTACTTC. V is TRBV21-1 and J is TRBJ2-5; the listed D gene, TRBD1, was not tested against the DNA. TRBV21-1 is a known pseudogene. The CDR3 is 13 amino acids.

The chain has TRBV19 and TRBJ1-5, with D unresolved. V was trimmed by 8 bases and J by 1 base, leaving 6 bases between them. Germline lookup yields CDR1 LNHDA and CDR2 SQIVND (reference sequence). This CDR3 has 12 amino acids. In DNA, the CDR3 is TGTGCCAGTGCTAGAAGCAATCAGCCCCAGCATTTT. Translation gives CASARSNQPQHF.

This clone was seen a few times. This chain connects TRBV6-5 to TRBJ2-2; D perhaps matches TRBD1 (6 bases). V was pared by 9 bases and J by 1 base, with 12 bases between. Germline CDR1 is MNHEY and CDR2 is SVGAGI. The length of the CDR3 is 14 residues. The chain's CDR3 is CASSIGGNTGELFF. As DNA, the CDR3 is TGTGCCAGTTCCATAGGGGGGAACACCGGGGAGCTGTTTTTT.

The chain employs TRBV4-3 and TRBJ1-1; D unresolved. In germline, CDR1 is LGHNA, CDR2 YSLEER. The CDR3 runs 13 residues. V was trimmed by 0 bases and J by 5 bases, leaving 7 bases between them. CDR3 in amino acids: CASSQDLATEAFF. The CDR3 nucleotides read TGCGCCAGCAGCCAAGACCTTGCGACTGAAGCTTTCTTT.

The chain employs TRBV18 and TRBJ2-5; TRBD1 is a possible D gene (6 bases). CDR1 and CDR2 from the germline V gene are KGHSH and LQKENI. V lost 3 bases, J lost 2 bases, and 13 bases lay in between. CDR3 size: 15 residues. The CDR3 loop is CASSPRRTEQETQYF. The CDR3 DNA follows: TGTGCCAGCTCACCCCGACGGACAGAACAAGAGACCCAGTACTTC.

The rearrangement uses TRBV5-1 and TRBJ1-5; 7 bases map to TRBD1. Trimming at V came to 2 bases and at J to 3 bases, leaving 2 bases not matched to a gene. The length of the CDR3 is 14 residues. Germline values: CDR1 SGHRS, CDR2 YFSETQ. The CDR3 nucleotides are TGCGCCAGCAGCTTAACAGGGGACAATCAGCCCCAGCATTTT. Its translation: CASSLTGDNQPQHF.

The chain combines TRBV5-5 with TRBJ2-3; the D gene is possibly TRBD1 (5 bases). V was clipped by 4 bases and J by 1 base, with 16 bases between them. CDR1 and CDR2 from the germline V gene are SGHKS and YYEKEE (reference sequence). The CDR3 is 16 amino acids. The chain's CDR3 is CASSAARVSGTDTQYF. Written as DNA, the CDR3 is TGTGCCAGCAGCGCGGCCAGGGTGAGTGGCACAGATACGCAGTATTTT. The full variable domain, rest sourced from reference TRBV5-5 and TRBJ2-3, is DAGVTQSPTHLIKTRGQQVTLRCSPISGHKSVSWYQQVLGQGPQFIFQYYEKEERGRGNFPDRFSARQFPNYSSELNVNALLLGDSALYLCASSAARVSGTDTQYFGPGTRLTVL.

The chain couples TRBV7-2 to TRBJ2-1; 7 bases are a match to TRBD1. Germline V gene data show CDR1 as SGHTA and CDR2 as FQGNSA. V was pared by 3 bases and J by 1 base, with 6 bases of the junction left unmatched. This CDR3 region has 16 residues. CDR3 loop: CASSLTGRRSYNEQFF. CDR3 sequence (DNA): TGTGCCAGCAGCTTGACAGGGCGACGGTCCTACAATGAGCAGTTCTTC.

This sequence joins TRBV28 and TRBJ1-3, with D unresolved. There are 14 residues in the CDR3. V lost 7 bases and J 7 bases, leaving 17 bases between the germline ends. Looked up from germline, CDR1 is MDHEN and CDR2 is SYDVKM. The CDR3 region has the DNA TGTGCCAGCAACACGGACCGAGGAGGTAACACCATATATTTT. It yields the protein CASNTDRGGNTIYF.